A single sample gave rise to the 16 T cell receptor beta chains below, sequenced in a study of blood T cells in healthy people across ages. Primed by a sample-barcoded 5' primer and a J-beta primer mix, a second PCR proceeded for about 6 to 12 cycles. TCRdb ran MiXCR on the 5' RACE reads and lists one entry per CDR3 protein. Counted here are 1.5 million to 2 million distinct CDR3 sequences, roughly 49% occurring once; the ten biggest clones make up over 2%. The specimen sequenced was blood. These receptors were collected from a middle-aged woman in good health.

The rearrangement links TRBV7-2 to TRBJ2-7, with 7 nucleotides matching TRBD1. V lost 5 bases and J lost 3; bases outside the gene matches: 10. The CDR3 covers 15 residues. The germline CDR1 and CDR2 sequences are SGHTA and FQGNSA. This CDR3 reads CASSPDRAPNYEQYF. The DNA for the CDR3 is TGTGCCAGCAGCCCTGACAGGGCCCCTAACTACGAGCAGTACTTC.

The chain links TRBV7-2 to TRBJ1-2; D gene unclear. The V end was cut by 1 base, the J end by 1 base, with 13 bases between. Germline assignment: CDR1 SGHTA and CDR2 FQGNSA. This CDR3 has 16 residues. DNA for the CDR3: TGTGCCAGCAGCTTAGTGGCCCAGACTTTTAACTATGGCTACACCTTC. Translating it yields CASSLVAQTFNYGYTF.

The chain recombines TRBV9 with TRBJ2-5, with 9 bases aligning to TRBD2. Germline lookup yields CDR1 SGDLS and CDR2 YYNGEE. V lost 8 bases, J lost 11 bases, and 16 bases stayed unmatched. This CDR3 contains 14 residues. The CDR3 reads CASASGEMYNEQYF. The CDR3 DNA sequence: TGTGCCAGTGCTAGCGGGGAAATGTACAATGAGCAGTACTTC.

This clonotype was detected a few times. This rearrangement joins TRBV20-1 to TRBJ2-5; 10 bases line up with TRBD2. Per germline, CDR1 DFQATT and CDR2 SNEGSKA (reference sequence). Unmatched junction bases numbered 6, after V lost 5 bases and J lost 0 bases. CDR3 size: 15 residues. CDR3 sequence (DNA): TGCAGTGCTGGACAGCGGGGGGGCAACCAAGAGACCCAGTACTTC. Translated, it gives CSAGQRGGNQETQYF.

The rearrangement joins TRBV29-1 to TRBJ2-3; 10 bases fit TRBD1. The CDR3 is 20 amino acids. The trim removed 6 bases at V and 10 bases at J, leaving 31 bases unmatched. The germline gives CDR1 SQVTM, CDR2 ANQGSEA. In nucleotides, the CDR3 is TGCAGCGTCGCGTCCCCCGTTAAGATCAACGGGACAGGGGAACTACCGCCGCAGTATTTT. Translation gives CSVASPVKINGTGELPPQYF.

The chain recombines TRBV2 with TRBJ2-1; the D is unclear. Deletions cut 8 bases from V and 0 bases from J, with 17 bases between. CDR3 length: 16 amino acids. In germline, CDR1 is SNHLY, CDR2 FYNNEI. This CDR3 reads CASGEKGVSSYNEQFF. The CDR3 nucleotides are TGTGCCAGCGGCGAAAAGGGCGTAAGCTCCTACAATGAGCAGTTCTTC.

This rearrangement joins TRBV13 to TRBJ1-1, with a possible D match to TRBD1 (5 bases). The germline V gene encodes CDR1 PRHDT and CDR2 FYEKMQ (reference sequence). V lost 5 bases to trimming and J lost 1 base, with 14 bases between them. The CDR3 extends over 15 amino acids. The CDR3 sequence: CASSQSGVSNTEAFF. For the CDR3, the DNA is TGTGCCAGCAGCCAATCGGGGGTTTCGAACACTGAAGCTTTCTTT.

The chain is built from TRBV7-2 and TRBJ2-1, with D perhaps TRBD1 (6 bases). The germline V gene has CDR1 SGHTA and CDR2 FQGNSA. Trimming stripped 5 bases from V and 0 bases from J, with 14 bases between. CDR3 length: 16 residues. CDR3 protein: CASSRPGGRSYNEQFF. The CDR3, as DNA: TGTGCCAGCAGCCGTCCTGGGGGCCGCTCCTACAATGAGCAGTTCTTC.

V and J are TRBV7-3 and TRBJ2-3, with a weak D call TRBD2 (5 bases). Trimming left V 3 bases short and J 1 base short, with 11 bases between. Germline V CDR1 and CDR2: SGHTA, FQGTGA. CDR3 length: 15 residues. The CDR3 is CASSLTGLRTDTQYF. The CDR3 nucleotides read TGTGCCAGCAGCTTGACCGGACTTCGCACAGATACGCAGTATTTT.

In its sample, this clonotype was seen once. For the CDR3, the DNA is TGTGCCAGGACCCAGACATCACTACGGGAGACCCAGTACTTC. Translated: CARTQTSLRETQYF. The gene calls are TRBV27 and TRBJ2-5; D is undetermined. Trimming shortened V by 9 bases and J by 5 bases, and 19 bases separated the two germline ends. The CDR3 spans 14 residues. The V gene's germline CDR1 is MNHEY and CDR2 SMNVEV (reference sequence).

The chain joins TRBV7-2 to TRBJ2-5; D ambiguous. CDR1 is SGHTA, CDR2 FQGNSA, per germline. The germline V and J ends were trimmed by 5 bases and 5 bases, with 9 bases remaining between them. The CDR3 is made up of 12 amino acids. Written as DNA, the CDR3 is TGTGCCAGCAGCATTACACTGGAGACCCAGTACTTC. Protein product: CASSITLETQYF.

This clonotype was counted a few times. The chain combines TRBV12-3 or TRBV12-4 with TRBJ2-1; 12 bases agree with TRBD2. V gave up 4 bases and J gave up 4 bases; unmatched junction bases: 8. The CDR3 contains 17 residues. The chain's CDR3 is CASSSRLAGAPYNEQFF. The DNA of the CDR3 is TGTGCCAGCAGTTCCCGACTAGCGGGGGCACCATACAATGAGCAGTTCTTC.

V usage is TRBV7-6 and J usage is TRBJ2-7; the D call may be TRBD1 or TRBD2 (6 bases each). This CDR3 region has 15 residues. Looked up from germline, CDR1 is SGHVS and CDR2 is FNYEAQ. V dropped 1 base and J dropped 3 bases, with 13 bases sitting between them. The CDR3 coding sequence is TGTGCCAGCAGCTTAGAGGGGGGTTTGAACTACGAGCAGTACTTC. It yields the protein CASSLEGGLNYEQYF.

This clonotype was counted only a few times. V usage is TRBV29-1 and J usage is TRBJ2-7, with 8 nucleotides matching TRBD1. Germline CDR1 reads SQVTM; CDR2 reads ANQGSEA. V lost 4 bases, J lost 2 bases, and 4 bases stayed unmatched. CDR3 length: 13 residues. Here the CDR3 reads CSVGTGITYEQYF. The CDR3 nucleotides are TGCAGCGTTGGGACAGGGATTACCTACGAGCAGTACTTC.

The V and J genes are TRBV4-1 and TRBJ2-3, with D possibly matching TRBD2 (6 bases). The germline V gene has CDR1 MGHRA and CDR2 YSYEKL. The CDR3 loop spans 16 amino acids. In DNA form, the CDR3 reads TGCGCTTCGGGCGGGGCAGCGTCCCTAATCACAGATACGCAGTATTTT. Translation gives CASGGAASLITDTQYF.

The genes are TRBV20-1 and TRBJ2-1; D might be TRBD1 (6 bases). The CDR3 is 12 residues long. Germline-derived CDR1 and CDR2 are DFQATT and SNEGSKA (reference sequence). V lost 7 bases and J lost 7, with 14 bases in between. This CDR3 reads CSGTDNGNEQFF. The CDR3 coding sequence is TGCAGTGGGACAGATAACGGGAATGAGCAGTTCTTC.